This entry features one T cell receptor (beta chain) sequence. V was trimmed by 1 base and J by 3 bases, leaving 8 bases between them. The germline gives CDR1 SGDLS, CDR2 YYNGEE. The CDR3 sequence is 14 residues long. Original analysis: For nucleated cells, counts were estimated from reference gene primer amplification. Clones were sequenced by immunoSEQ multiplex PCR, and TCRdb holds only the in-frame ones, with some missing. D and trimming were read from the DNA, whereas the V and J calls and clone size are those reported in that table. The table has under 110,000 clones, roughly 80% seen once. The data were taken from a study of blood T cell repertoires in COVID-19. Across the study: COVID-19 samples from acute and convalescent phases originated in the United States, Italy and Spain. PBMCs, B-cell-depleted T cells, or T cells were the source of the cDNA or gDNA that made up the material.

The sequence derives from a woman aged 55 to 70 with acute or convalescent COVID-19. The V and J genes are TRBV9 and TRBJ1-3; a weak D match, TRBD1 (6 bases). The material sequenced was peripheral blood. In nucleotides, the CDR3 is TGTGCCAGCAGCGTAAGGACAGATGGAAACACCATATATTTT. Translating it yields CASSVRTDGNTIYF. The whole variable domain, filled in from reference TRBV9 and TRBJ1-3, reads DSGVTQTPKHLITATGQRVTLRCSPRSGDLSVYWYQQSLDQGLQFLIQYYNGEERAKGNILERFSAQQFPDLHSELNLSSLELGDSALYFCASSVRTDGNTIYFGEGSWLTVV.